This T cell receptor (beta chain) was observed in a study of beta chain features in type 1 diabetes (dated 2018 in TCRdb). With respect to the entire study: Patients and healthy donors did not differ in mean age, gender distribution, total cell number or subset yield. Across all samples, some 110,000,000 sorted cells were examined, and cell number per subset correlated strongly with RNA yield. In the study, TCRB repertoires of sorted circulating CD4+ T cell subsets from recently diagnosed type 1 diabetes patients were compared with those of matched healthy donors. Whereas all 30 or so donors provided naive and central memory subsets, regulatory and stem cell-like memory subsets were isolated from just 8 patients and roughly 8 healthy donors.

Many counts were recorded for this clone. Its antigen is still unknown. No quality values exist for individual bases; no much larger clone is one base distant. The entire amount of isolated RNA was reverse transcribed using the High Capacity cDNA Reverse Transcription Kit, so the sequenced TCRB transcripts were expressed ones. Naive, central memory and regulatory T cell samples underwent deep immunoSEQ sequencing, averaging about 3.3 million total reads per sample. After sorted cells were lysed in RLT buffer, RNA was extracted with DNase-treated RNeasy Micro or Mini kits, with the choice depending on cell number. To prevent cross-contamination, every cell subset was processed on its own, while patient and healthy donor samples were processed together. The immunoSEQ multiplex PCR was used to amplify TCRB sequences from cDNA, yielding 87-bp fragments that span the CDR3 region. The amplicons were sequenced using the Illumina HiSeq platform. The paper's data handling went like this. Synthetic template baselines were used to correct PCR bias computationally, reads within Hamming distance 2 were collapsed together, and singletons that could not be merged were discarded. Reads were aligned against IMGT to assign V, D and J genes, CDR3 length and insertions or deletions at six rearrangement sites. Within each subset, clonotype counts were normalized to sorted cell number, and only after that were true diversity and Gini coefficients computed with the tcR R package. The overlap coefficient, calculated on TCRB nucleotide sequences, was used to quantify repertoire sharing. This is the immuneACCESS table as TCRdb keeps it, with only in-frame sequences that have V and J called. A part of the clones is gone; compared with another copy, unresolved V genes explain less than half, and the rest is unexplained. V, J and clone size are those of that table, while D and trimming were read from the DNA. In this sample the table shows hundreds of thousands of clones, less than 15% of which occur a single time. Under 8.5% of the sample is held by the ten biggest clonotypes.

Broad study findings and their caveats: In all four CD4+ subsets, TCRB CDR3 length was moderately but significantly shorter in type 1 diabetes patients. Because cDNA was sequenced instead of genomic DNA, activated cells with high expression could be over-represented, although the groups did not differ in activation or CD3 levels. PCR might favor shorter templates, but patient and control samples were amplified and corrected together, so any skew would affect both groups equally. Because the HLA sub-analyses included only small numbers of individuals, any influence of HLA type on TCRB rearrangement was left unresolved. Naive, central memory and regulatory TCRB repertoires appeared more similar among patients than among healthy donors. At VDJ recombination sites, patients with type 1 diabetes made fewer insertions and deleted more nucleotides, a pattern implying thymic rearrangement abnormalities.

A single peripheral blood draw of approximately 100 mL on average was collected from each donor into heparinised tubes. Naive, central memory, regulatory and stem cell-like memory CD4+ T cells were sorted on a BD FACSAria II using a panel including CD45RO, CCR7, CD25, CD127, CD95 and CD27. A purity above 98% was achieved for all sorted populations. PBMCs were separated immediately by Lymphoprep density gradient centrifugation and were stained directly, without being cultured. To minimize batch effects, samples were stained and sorted in pairs, one healthy donor with one patient per experiment. The sequencing sample was made of central memory CD4+ T cells from blood. The sequence was obtained from a young man in good health.

The bases are TGTGCCAGCTTCCGCCGGGGTGGGACCGGGGAGCTGTTTTTT. This codes for CASFRRGGTGELFF. The chain is made from TRBV5-4 and TRBJ2-2; the D gene is perhaps TRBD2, on 5 matching bases. V was cut back by 7 bases and J by 5 bases, leaving a gap of 15 bases between them. The CDR3 numbers 14 residues from cysteine through phenylalanine. This entry keeps only the CDR3 DNA: 42 bases, framed from base 1. Looking up the germline V gene (reference sequence) yields CDR1 SGHNT and CDR2 YYREEE.